Listed below are T cell receptor beta chains from one sample, sequenced in a study of T cell repertoires in cytomegalovirus infection. TCRdb called the reads again in MiXCR, with one record for every CDR3 protein. The table records around 530,000 distinct CDR3 sequences, approximately 15% of them present only once. Material for sequencing was CD8+ T cells from PBMCs. The receptors stem from a human donor in good health (CMV status not recorded). Some clones in this sample may be carry-over from other donors' samples. CDR3s include the opening cysteine and the closing phenylalanine or tryptophan. D genes are given only for firm matches. The size of a clone is reported for some rows only, either as once, few or many, or as a class for expanded clones.

NA TRBJ1-6 NA TRBV7-8 CASSYRVVDSPLHF TGTGCCAGCAGCTACAGGGTTGTCGATTCACCCCTCCACTTT
NA TRBJ2-2 NA TRBV6-6 CASTKNTGELFF TGTGCCAGCACGAAAAACACCGGGGAGCTGTTTTTT
NA TRBJ1-2 few TRBV7-9 CASSLARGPVDYGCTF TGTGCCAGCAGCTTAGCACGGGGCCCTGTCGACTATGGCTGCACCTTC
NA TRBJ2-2 many TRBV7-8 CASTGGPNTGELFF TGTGCCAGCACTGGGGGGCCCAACACCGGGGAGCTGTTTTTT
NA TRBJ2-1 NA TRBV18 CASSPPVPNEQFF TGTGCCAGCTCACCACCGGTTCCCAATGAGCAGTTCTTC
NA TRBJ1-2 many TRBV12-3/TRBV12-4 CVGGLYYGYTF TGTGTCGGGGGACTGTACTATGGCTACACCTTC
TRBD2 TRBJ2-1 many TRBV12-3/TRBV12-4 CASSPSGRADEQFF TGTGCCAGCAGTCCTAGCGGGAGGGCCGATGAGCAGTTCTTC
NA TRBJ2-5 many TRBV6-5 CASSYGRRRDQYF TGTGCCAGCAGTTACGGGAGGAGAAGAGACCAGTACTTC
NA TRBJ2-3 many TRBV7-6 CASSRLGATDTQYF TGTGCCAGCAGCCGACTGGGGGCCACAGATACGCAGTATTTT
TRBD2 TRBJ2-4 few TRBV28 CASSRLAGRGRNIQYF TGTGCCAGCAGTAGACTAGCGGGGAGGGGAAGGAACATTCAGTACTTC
TRBD2 TRBJ2-5 many TRBV12-5 CASGLVVSLAGAQETQYF TGTGCTAGTGGTTTGGTAGTTTCGCTAGCGGGGGCTCAAGAGACCCAGTACTTC
TRBD1 TRBJ1-2 few TRBV6-5 CASSYSTGGIGYGYTF TGTGCCAGCAGTTACTCAACAGGGGGCATAGGCTATGGCTACACCTTC
NA TRBJ2-3 few TRBV5-1 CASTPFSDTDTQYF TGCGCCAGCACGCCGTTCTCTGACACAGATACGCAGTATTTT
NA TRBJ2-5 many TRBV7-8 CASSPRRGREAWYQETQYF TGTGCCAGCAGCCCGCGTAGGGGGCGGGAGGCTTGGTACCAAGAGACCCAGTACTTC
NA TRBJ1-1 few TRBV19 CASNYRPVETEAFF TGTGCCAGTAATTATAGGCCAGTAGAGACTGAAGCTTTCTTT
NA TRBJ2-3 few TRBV27 CASRRESEVDTDTQYF TGTGCCAGCAGAAGGGAATCGGAGGTCGACACAGATACGCAGTATTTT
NA TRBJ2-7 many TRBV7-3 CASSSGVLEDEQYF TGTGCCAGCAGCTCGGGAGTTCTGGAGGACGAGCAGTACTTC
NA TRBJ1-3 many TRBV19 CASIDLTPGNTIYF TGTGCCAGTATCGACCTGACCCCTGGAAACACCATATATTTT
TRBD1 TRBJ1-5 few TRBV28 CASRRLNRDRGFNQPQHF TGTGCCAGCAGGAGGTTAAACCGGGACAGGGGGTTCAATCAGCCCCAGCATTTT
NA TRBJ1-1 many TRBV28 CASGENTEAFF TGTGCCAGCGGAGAGAACACTGAAGCTTTCTTT
NA TRBJ2-7 many TRBV7-9 CASISGMAGSYEQYF TGTGCCAGCATCTCTGGGATGGCAGGTTCGTACGAGCAGTACTTC
NA TRBJ1-3 few TRBV27 CASSRSRSSGNTIYF TGTGCCAGCAGTCGGTCCCGTAGCTCTGGAAACACCATATATTTT
NA TRBJ1-2 many TRBV6-6 CASSYSPGENYGYTF TGTGCCAGCAGTTACTCGCCCGGCGAGAACTATGGCTACACCTTC
NA TRBJ2-1 few TRBV27 CASSLSPRGEQFF TGTGCCAGCAGTTTATCCCCTCGCGGTGAGCAGTTCTTC
NA TRBJ2-3 NA TRBV3-1 CASSQGSLWDTITDTQYF TGTGCCAGCAGCCAAGGGTCTCTCTGGGACACCATCACAGATACGCAGTATTTT
TRBD2 TRBJ2-1 many TRBV6-1 CASSEFLAGLIETNPYNEQFF TGTGCCAGCAGTGAATTTTTAGCGGGGCTTATCGAGACCAATCCCTACAATGAGCAGTTCTTC
NA TRBJ1-5 many TRBV28 CASSLAGFDQPQHF TGTGCCAGCAGTTTGGCAGGGTTCGATCAGCCCCAGCATTTT
NA TRBJ1-2 many TRBV7-8 CASSLAGDNYGYTF TGTGCCAGCAGCTTAGCAGGGGACAACTATGGCTACACCTTC
NA TRBJ2-6 many TRBV11-2 CASSSEGVGPSGANVLTF TGTGCCAGCAGCTCGGAAGGGGTAGGGCCCTCTGGGGCCAACGTCCTGACTTTC
NA TRBJ1-5 few TRBV6-4 CASRPTAGREPQHF TGTGCCAGCAGACCGACAGCTGGGCGAGAACCCCAGCATTTT
TRBD2 TRBJ2-2 few TRBV12-5 CASGLGLAGDTGELFF TGTGCTAGTGGTTTAGGACTAGCGGGAGACACCGGGGAGCTGTTTTTT
NA TRBJ1-1 few TRBV5-4 CASSSWGRMNTEAFF TGTGCCAGCAGCTCTTGGGGGCGAATGAACACTGAAGCTTTCTTT
NA TRBJ1-2 few TRBV28 CASSMGGTGNLRVYGYTF TGTGCCAGCAGTATGGGTGGGACGGGAAACCTAAGGGTCTATGGCTACACCTTC
TRBD1 TRBJ2-3 NA TRBV4-1 CASSQDTGEDTQYF TGCGCCAGCAGCCAAGATACAGGGGAGGATACGCAGTATTTT
NA TRBJ1-3 few TRBV28 CASSLRTRSGNTIYF TGTGCCAGCAGTCTACGGACCCGCTCTGGAAACACCATATATTTT
NA TRBJ2-1 few TRBV6-1 CASSDPPRGDEQFF TGTGCCAGCAGTGATCCACCACGAGGCGATGAGCAGTTCTTC
TRBD2 TRBJ2-5 NA TRBV5-5 CASSLNLAGRQETQYF TGTGCCAGCAGCTTGAACCTAGCGGGCCGCCAAGAGACCCAGTACTTC
TRBD2 TRBJ2-2 many TRBV14 CASSQVAGGPGTGELFF TGTGCCAGCAGCCAAGTAGCGGGAGGGCCGGGCACCGGGGAGCTGTTTTTT
NA TRBJ2-1 few TRBV27 CASSLGDGEFF TGTGCCAGCAGTTTGGGAGACGGGGAGTTCTTC
NA TRBJ1-2 NA TRBV20-1 CSARGEGGRGNGYTF TGCAGTGCTAGAGGGGAGGGGGGAAGGGGAAATGGCTACACCTTC
NA TRBJ2-6 many TRBV28 CASSPTGNGANVLTF TGTGCCAGCAGCCCCACAGGGAATGGGGCCAACGTCCTGACTTTC
NA TRBJ1-1 many TRBV4-1 CASSQEVGASAEAFF TGCGCCAGCAGCCAAGAGGTCGGGGCGAGCGCTGAAGCTTTCTTT
TRBD1 TRBJ1-2 many TRBV7-6 CASSHGVDRVDYGYTF TGTGCCAGCAGCCATGGGGTAGACAGGGTGGACTATGGCTACACCTTC
TRBD1 TRBJ1-1 NA TRBV19 CASSMGQLNTEAFF TGTGCCAGTAGTATGGGACAGTTGAACACTGAAGCTTTCTTT
TRBD2 TRBJ2-1 NA TRBV4-2 CASSQVPLAGGSNNEQFF TGTGCCAGCAGCCAAGTTCCCCTAGCGGGAGGGTCGAACAATGAGCAGTTCTTC
NA TRBJ1-1 many TRBV6-5 CASSYGAWGMNTEAFF TGTGCCAGCAGTTACGGGGCTTGGGGGATGAACACTGAAGCTTTCTTT
NA TRBJ1-4 NA TRBV9 CASSAQGTANEKLFF TGTGCCAGCAGCGCACAGGGAACGGCTAATGAAAAACTGTTTTTT
TRBD2 TRBJ2-5 many TRBV7-8 CASSFAPGLKETQYF TGTGCCAGCAGTTTTGCGCCGGGACTAAAAGAGACCCAGTACTTC